The source of this TCR beta chain is a study of blood T cell repertoires in COVID-19. Study-level background: Italy, Spain and the United States were the sources of the convalescent and acute COVID-19 samples. The cDNA or gDNA used as material had been derived from T cells, B-cell-depleted T cells, or PBMCs.

Germline CDR1 and CDR2: SQVTM and ANQGSEA. Losses at the gene ends were 7 bases for V and 8 bases for J; bases not matched to a gene: 8. The CDR3 contains 12 residues. In the original workflow: Amplification with reference gene primers provided the estimates of nucleated cell counts. The method was immunoSEQ multiplex PCR; TCRdb's version includes in-frame clones alone and lacks a portion of them. V and J calls and clone size come straight from that table; D and trimming were deduced from the DNA. Of 130,000 to 150,000 clones in the sample, 80% to 90% are singletons; the top ten hold 8.5% to 9%. This clonotype originated in a woman between 45 and 65 years old with active or convalescent COVID-19. The source material was peripheral blood. The rearrangement uses TRBV29-1 and TRBJ2-4, with 7 bases lining up with TRBD2. This CDR3 is CSAGTINDIQYF. The CDR3 nucleotides are TGCAGCGCAGGGACTATAAACGACATTCAGTACTTC.